This T cell receptor beta chain was recovered during a study of cytotoxic CD8 clonotypes in ibrutinib-treated CLL. Assay: immunoSEQ multiplex PCR; the TCRdb copy retains only in-frame clones and omits some. This sample carries around 310,000 clones, roughly 79% of them seen once, and the ten largest clones take roughly 6.3%. The germline CDR1 and CDR2 sequences are SGHRS and YFSETQ. Losses at the gene ends were 5 bases for V and 1 base for J; bases not matched to a gene: 11. The CDR3 consists of 16 residues. This chain uses TRBV5-1 with TRBJ2-5; 7 bases map to TRBD1. This sequence originates from a human donor with chronic lymphocytic leukemia. The sequenced sample was PBMCs, obtained before ibrutinib treatment. As DNA, the CDR3 is TGCGCCAGCAGTTCGATGGGGACAGATACCCAAGAGACCCAGTACTTC. Protein product: CASSSMGTDTQETQYF.